The TCR beta chain described here comes from a study of blood T cell repertoires in COVID-19 (dated by TCRdb to 2019 to 2021). Regarding the research as a whole: Samples from collaborators originated in the United States, Italy and Spain and spanned both the acute and convalescent phases of COVID-19. The material from the prospective study consisted of cDNA or gDNA derived from T cells, B-cell-depleted T cells, or PBMCs. Subjects who had been exposed to COVID-19, were actively infected with it, or had recovered from it provided the deeply sampled blood TCRbeta repertoires that made up the dataset. The repertoires were made available in a free public database intended to serve as a resource for research on the immune response to SARS-CoV-2. The samples were drawn from two sources: the first 160 participants of the ongoing ImmuneRACE study, and over 1,000 subjects contributed by 6 global collaborators. Sample metadata almost always included a de-identified subject ID, COVID-19 status, age in years and sex. HLA class I and class II types, where available, came from metadata supplied by the sample provider rather than from assay-based typing.

The immunoSEQ Assay, a bias-controlled multiplex PCR, was used to amplify TCRbeta CDR3 regions from genomic DNA. The original pipeline was this. The number of nucleated cells in each sample was estimated from the amplification of reference gene primers within the assay. Sequence reads were collapsed and filtered to measure the absolute abundance of every unique TCRbeta CDR3 rearrangement. Productive Simpson clonality was computed per sample as the square root of Simpson's diversity index over productive rearrangements. TCRdb holds this immuneACCESS table with in-frame rearrangements only. Some clones are missing; in checked studies, unresolved V genes explain under half, and the rest has no known cause. The V and J calls and the clone size are those of that table, but D and trimming were determined from the DNA. This sample is represented by 400,000 to 500,000 clones; around nine tenths of them were singletons. Of the sample, roughly 1.4% is held by the ten largest clones.

Reading the germline V gene (reference sequence) gives CDR1 MNHEY and CDR2 SMNVEV. V is cut by 6 bases and J by 4 bases, and the space between the germline ends is 16 bases. The CDR3 measures 14 amino acids from cysteine to phenylalanine. Only the CDR3 region is kept as DNA, spanning 42 bases read in frame from base 1. As for this clone: Its antigen is still unknown. The input lacks base qualities; no much larger clone sits a single base away.

In the prospective study, participants were roughly 18 to 95 years old, resided in around 25 geographic areas of the United States, and were enrolled through a virtual design. In the prospective study, cohorts were assigned on the basis of participant-reported clinical history obtained from a screening survey and a study questionnaire. Exposed participants had been in contact, within 2 weeks of entering the study, with a person who had a PCR-confirmed or clinician-diagnosed case of COVID-19. Mobile phlebotomists in the prospective study collected whole blood, serum and a nasopharyngeal or oropharyngeal swab from every participant. Over a roughly 2-month period, participants in the prospective study had the option of providing additional blood draws and questionnaires. Before DNA extraction, blood samples from the prospective study were shipped at room temperature or frozen. Overall study outcomes, separate from this receptor: Clinical and demographic metadata were provided uncurated, with the amount varying by source and participant.

Recombination joined TRBV27 with TRBJ2-7, with TRBD2 tentatively as D gene (6 bases match). The source material was PBMCs or T cells enriched from blood (not recorded which). The sequence came from a woman between 18 and 30 years old who had been exposed to COVID-19. The encoded CDR3 is CASRFGGVQYEQYF. Read as DNA, the sequence is TGTGCCAGCAGGTTCGGAGGGGTCCAATACGAGCAGTACTTC.